These 32 T cell receptor beta chains were sequenced from one sample in a study of blood T cell repertoires in COVID-19 (dated by TCRdb to the early 2020s). The library was produced with the immunoSEQ multiplex PCR assay. TCRdb re-hosts the immuneACCESS table, in-frame sequences only. Its copies lack some clones; in the studies checked, an unresolved V gene accounts for under half of them, and the cause for the rest is not known. This sample gives over 150,000 clones in total; roughly 81% of them show up just once. The top ten clones comprise 7.5% to 8.5% of the sample. The sequenced sample was peripheral blood. The receptors stem from a woman aged 55 to 70 with COVID-19, enrolled during active disease.

The chain uses TRBV6-6 and TRBJ2-2, with D maybe TRBD2 (7 bases). The CDR3 length is 13 residues. The V end was cut by 3 bases, the J end by 10 bases, with 12 bases between. CDR1 and CDR2 (germline): MNHNY, SVGAGI (reference sequence). In nucleotides, the CDR3 is TGTGCCAGCAGTTATACAGGGAGGGAGGAGCTGTTTTTT. It yields the protein CASSYTGREELFF.

The rearrangement joins TRBV19 to TRBJ1-2; perhaps TRBD1 as D (6 bases). Trimming shortened V by 2 bases and J by 0 bases, and 10 bases separated the two germline ends. This CDR3 contains 15 residues. Germline V gives CDR1 LNHDA, CDR2 SQIVND (reference sequence). Here the CDR3 DNA reads TGTGCCAGTAGTATACCGGGACACCCTAACTATGGCTACACCTTC. This codes for CASSIPGHPNYGYTF.

This clone showed up just a few times. The chain combines TRBV11-2 with TRBJ1-5; D is unclear. This CDR3 spans 15 amino acids. CDR1 SGHAT and CDR2 FQNNGV come from the germline V gene. V lost 0 bases and J lost 1, with 7 bases in between. CDR3 sequence: CASSLEAGSNQPQHF. The CDR3, as DNA: TGTGCCAGCAGCTTAGAGGCGGGGAGCAATCAGCCCCAGCATTTT.

V and J are TRBV7-3 and TRBJ2-3, with 7 bases aligning to TRBD2. J gave up 3 bases and V 5 bases, and 11 bases lay outside the gene matches. The CDR3 is 16 amino acids. Germline CDR1 and CDR2: SGHTA and FQGTGA. The CDR3 loop is CASSPDLGAGTDTQYF. In DNA, the CDR3 is TGTGCCAGCAGCCCGGACCTAGGAGCGGGAACAGATACGCAGTATTTT.

The V call is TRBV5-1, the J call TRBJ1-2, with TRBD1 matching over 9 bases. The germline V gene encodes CDR1 SGHRS and CDR2 YFSETQ. The CDR3 loop spans 16 amino acids. V dropped 2 bases and J dropped 3; count of bases not matched to a gene: 8. The CDR3 DNA sequence: TGCGCCAGCAGCTTAGTACAGGGGGCAGGCCACTATGGCTACACCTTC. Encoded protein: CASSLVQGAGHYGYTF.

The V call is TRBV6-5, the J call TRBJ2-2, with TRBD2 identical over 9 bases. With 6 bases clipped from V and 6 bases from J, the junction kept 2 bases outside the gene matches. Germline V gives CDR1 MNHEY, CDR2 SVGAGI. The CDR3 is made up of 13 amino acids. The CDR3 nucleotides are TGTGCCAGCAGGACTAGCGGTCCCGGGGAGCTGTTTTTT. Translating it yields CASRTSGPGELFF.

The chain uses TRBV9 and TRBJ2-3, with D hard to call. Germline values: CDR1 SGDLS, CDR2 YYNGEE. This CDR3 has 15 residues. V shed 0 bases and J shed 2 bases, with 10 bases lying between them. CDR3: CASSVEASITDTQYF. The DNA for the CDR3 is TGTGCCAGCAGCGTAGAAGCGTCCATCACAGATACGCAGTATTTT.

This clone was recorded only once. The chain combines TRBV24-1 with TRBJ2-1; TRBD2 matches 10 bases. V lost 1 base and J lost 7; bases outside the gene matches: 6. The CDR3 spans 16 residues. Looked up from germline, CDR1 is KGHDR and CDR2 is SFDVKD. CDR3 loop: CATSDLLLAGKNEQFF. The DNA of the CDR3 is TGTGCCACCAGTGATTTACTACTAGCGGGGAAAAATGAGCAGTTCTTC.

This clone was observed a few times. The chain recombines TRBV18 with TRBJ2-7; possibly TRBD1 for D (6 bases). This CDR3 region has 13 residues. Germline V gene sequence: CDR1 KGHSH, CDR2 LQKENI. Between the trimmed V and J ends, which lost 3 bases and 3 bases, there was a span of 9 bases. CDR3 DNA: TGTGCCAGCTCACCGGGGGCGAACTACGAGCAGTACGTC. Translation gives CASSPGANYEQYV.

This chain links TRBV7-3 with TRBJ2-3; the match to TRBD2 covers 9 bases. The length of the CDR3 is 16 residues. V was pared by 5 bases and J by 4 bases, with 10 bases of the junction left unmatched. Per germline, CDR1 SGHTA and CDR2 FQGTGA. The CDR3 DNA reads as TGTGCCAGCAGCCTGGGGGTAGCGGGAGTGTCAGATACGCAGTATTTT. Residues: CASSLGVAGVSDTQYF.

The chain has TRBV5-1 and TRBJ1-1; tentative D call: TRBD1 (5 bases). The CDR3 runs 15 residues. V lost 4 bases and J lost 1, with 14 bases in between. Germline lookup yields CDR1 SGHRS and CDR2 YFSETQ. The CDR3 is CASSPQPQGNTEAFF. CDR3 bases: TGCGCCAGCAGCCCTCAACCTCAGGGGAACACTGAAGCTTTCTTT.

CDR3 protein: CASSLGLAGGYNEQFF. In nucleotides, the CDR3 is TGCGCCAGCAGCTTGGGACTAGCGGGGGGGTACAATGAGCAGTTCTTC. The chain carries TRBV5-1 and TRBJ2-1, with TRBD2 matching 14 bases. V lost 0 bases and J lost 4; bases outside the gene matches: 0. CDR1 is SGHRS, CDR2 YFSETQ, per germline. This CDR3 is built from 16 residues.

The V gene is TRBV5-1, the J gene TRBJ2-1; D unclear. The germline V gene encodes CDR1 SGHRS and CDR2 YFSETQ. Between the trimmed V and J ends, which lost 1 base and 0 bases, there was a span of 11 bases. The CDR3 spans 16 residues. CDR3 protein: CASSLLGRSSYNEQFF. The CDR3 DNA reads as TGCGCCAGCAGCTTGTTGGGTCGGAGCTCCTACAATGAGCAGTTCTTC. Full variable domain (remainder filled in from reference TRBV5-1 and TRBJ2-1): KAGVTQTPRYLIKTRGQQVTLSCSPISGHRSVSWYQQTPGQGLQFLFEYFSETQRNKGNFPGRFSGRQFSNSRSEMNVSTLELGDSALYLCASSLLGRSSYNEQFFGPGTRLTVL.

This clone was observed a single time. The rearrangement uses TRBV14 and TRBJ1-2; D is unclear. V was clipped by 1 base and J by 0 bases, with 6 bases between them. The CDR3 loop spans 14 amino acids. The germline V gene encodes CDR1 SGHDN and CDR2 FVKESK. The CDR3 DNA follows: TGTGCCAGCAGCCAAGTAGCCCCTAACTATGGCTACACCTTC. Protein: CASSQVAPNYGYTF. The whole variable domain, remainder taken from reference TRBV14 and TRBJ1-2, is EAGVTQFPSHSVIEKGQTVTLRCDPISGHDNLYWYRRVMGKEIKFLLHFVKESKQDESGMPNNRFLAERTGGTYSTLKVQPAELEDSGVYFCASSQVAPNYGYTFGSGTRLTVV.

V usage is TRBV2 and J usage is TRBJ1-6; D gene ambiguous. The CDR3 is 14 residues long. Germline V gene lookup returns CDR1 SNHLY and CDR2 FYNNEI. V gave up 6 bases and J gave up 3 bases, with 9 bases separating them. The CDR3 DNA reads as TGTGCCAGCAGGGGCAGCATCTATAATTCACCCCTCCACTTT. This encodes CASRGSIYNSPLHF. The variable domain in full, completed from reference TRBV2 and TRBJ1-6, reads EPEVTQTPSHQVTQMGQEVILRCVPISNHLYFYWYRQILGQKVEFLVSFYNNEISEKSEIFDDQFSVERPDGSNFTLKIRSTKLEDSAMYFCASRGSIYNSPLHFGNGTRLTVT.

The V gene is TRBV9, the J gene TRBJ1-4, with D perhaps matching TRBD1 (6 bases). This CDR3 has 15 residues. The germline CDR1 and CDR2 sequences are SGDLS and YYNGEE. V was trimmed by 4 bases and J by 8 bases, leaving 18 bases between them. DNA of the CDR3: TGTGCCAGCAGCCCCCCCCAGGGGCCCGGGGAAAAACTGTTTTTT. The encoded protein is CASSPPQGPGEKLFF.

This rearrangement joins TRBV10-1 to TRBJ2-1; TRBD2 matches 10 bases. Unmatched junction bases numbered 5, after V lost 3 bases and J lost 9 bases. CDR1 WNHNN and CDR2 SYGVQD come from the germline V gene (reference sequence). CDR3 size: 14 residues. DNA for the CDR3: TGCGCCAGCAGTGACCTAGCGGGAGTGACTGAGCAGTTCTTC. It encodes CASSDLAGVTEQFF.

V gene TRBV10-1 combines with J gene TRBJ2-2; tentative D call: TRBD2 (5 bases). Trimming shortened V by 6 bases and J by 2 bases, and 10 bases separated the two germline ends. This CDR3 is 14 amino acids long. Germline V gene lookup returns CDR1 WNHNN and CDR2 SYGVQD (reference sequence). The CDR3 DNA follows: TGCGCCAGCAGGAGGGAGTTAAACACCGGGGAGCTGTTTTTT. Translating gives CASRRELNTGELFF.

The V gene is TRBV19, the J gene TRBJ1-1; TRBD1 aligns across 7 bases. Trimming at V came to 5 bases and at J to 2 bases, leaving 5 bases not matched to a gene. The CDR3 extends over 14 amino acids. Germline CDR1 LNHDA, CDR2 SQIVND (reference sequence). The CDR3 is CASSAGQVNTEAFF. For the CDR3, the DNA is TGTGCCAGTAGTGCCGGACAGGTCAACACTGAAGCTTTCTTT.

On this clone: In the same sample, other DNA sequences code for this CDR3. This chain links TRBV14 with TRBJ1-6; D remains ambiguous. The CDR3 loop spans 14 amino acids. Trimming pared 1 base from V and 6 bases from J, leaving 7 bases between. Germline CDR1 SGHDN, CDR2 FVKESK. CDR3 DNA sequence: TGTGCCAGCAGCCAAGTCCGGGGTAATTCACCCCTCCACTTT. Its protein product is CASSQVRGNSPLHF. The whole variable domain, filled in from reference TRBV14 and TRBJ1-6, reads EAGVTQFPSHSVIEKGQTVTLRCDPISGHDNLYWYRRVMGKEIKFLLHFVKESKQDESGMPNNRFLAERTGGTYSTLKVQPAELEDSGVYFCASSQVRGNSPLHFGNGTRLTVT.

V usage is TRBV7-9 and J usage is TRBJ1-4; D call uncertain. The germline V gene has CDR1 SEHNR and CDR2 FQNEAQ (reference sequence). CDR3 length: 13 residues. V lost 5 bases and J 5 bases, leaving 9 bases between the germline ends. CDR3 sequence reads: CASSRGLNEKLFF. CDR3 nucleotides: TGTGCCAGCAGCCGAGGACTAAATGAAAAACTGTTTTTT.

The chain joins TRBV3-1 (or the pseudogene TRBV3-2) to TRBJ1-2, with no clear D. Germline CDR1 is LGHDT and CDR2 is YNNKEL (reference sequence). The V gene lost 0 bases and the J gene lost 6 bases, with 11 bases spanning the gap. This CDR3 has 14 amino acids. The CDR3 DNA reads as TGTGCCAGCAGCCAAGAAACGGGTCCCGATGGCTACACCTTC. Amino acids: CASSQETGPDGYTF.

In DNA, the CDR3 is TGCAGCGCTCGACAGGGGGGTTTCTTGAACACTGAAGCTTTCTTT. It codes for CSARQGGFLNTEAFF. The J gene is TRBJ1-1, the V gene TRBV29-1; 9 bases match TRBD1. The germline gives CDR1 SQVTM, CDR2 ANQGSEA. This CDR3 comprises 15 residues. Trimming cost V 7 bases and J 0 bases; bases outside gene matches: 9.

This clone was counted a single time. V is TRBV19 and J is TRBJ2-1, with 7 bases matching TRBD2. The CDR3 runs to 15 residues. The J segment lost 3 bases and the V segment lost 1 base, leaving 3 bases of the junction unmatched. Germline CDR1 reads LNHDA; CDR2 reads SQIVND (reference sequence). CDR3 sequence reads: CASSIGRDYYNEQFF. The CDR3 DNA reads as TGTGCCAGTAGTATAGGAAGGGACTACTACAATGAGCAGTTCTTC.

The chain carries TRBV3-1 (or the pseudogene TRBV3-2) and TRBJ1-3; D is ambiguous. V shed 5 bases and J shed 0 bases, with 11 bases lying between them. CDR1 LGHDT and CDR2 YNNKEL come from the germline V gene (reference sequence). The CDR3 sequence is 15 residues long. The CDR3 is CASSFNPGSGNTIYF. In nucleotides, the CDR3 is TGTGCCAGCAGCTTTAATCCGGGCTCTGGAAACACCATATATTTT.

The rearrangement uses TRBV11-1 and TRBJ2-1; 7 bases map to TRBD2. The ends lost 4 bases at V and 2 bases at J; junction bases unmatched: 8. Germline loops: CDR1 SGHAT, CDR2 FQDESV (reference sequence). The CDR3 sequence is 16 residues long. The CDR3 loop reads CASSSRSGGAYNEQFF. The CDR3 nucleotides are TGTGCCAGCAGCTCTCGGTCGGGGGGAGCCTACAATGAGCAGTTCTTC.

Regarding this clone: An end of the junction differs from the germline gene, which may be a read error. V and J are TRBV11-2 and TRBJ1-2; the D gene is possibly TRBD1 (5 bases). This CDR3 region has 10 residues. Germline assignment: CDR1 SGHAT and CDR2 FQNNGV. The CDR3 DNA follows: TGTGCCAGCAGCTTAGAACAAGGGGCGTTC. Translating gives CASSLEQGAF.

This clone was seen only once. The chain combines TRBV19 with TRBJ1-1, with D perhaps TRBD1 (6 bases). Trimming pared 6 bases from V and 3 bases from J, leaving 17 bases between. This CDR3 has 15 residues. Germline CDR1 reads LNHDA; CDR2 reads SQIVND (reference sequence). CDR3 in amino acids: CASRATGTDYTEAFF. CDR3 in DNA: TGTGCCAGTAGGGCGACAGGAACTGATTACACTGAAGCTTTCTTT.

The rearrangement joins TRBV2 to TRBJ1-5, with no clear D. This CDR3 has 14 residues. CDR1 is SNHLY, CDR2 FYNNEI, per germline. The V gene lost 2 bases and the J gene lost 3 bases, with 8 bases spanning the gap. This chain's CDR3 is CASSERRLNQPQHF. CDR3 in DNA: TGTGCCAGCAGTGAAAGGCGGCTCAATCAGCCCCAGCATTTT.

This clone was observed a few times. V gene TRBV29-1 combines with J gene TRBJ1-1; 7 bases line up with TRBD1. The CDR3 covers 13 residues. V was clipped by 4 bases and J by 6 bases; unmatched bases: 8. Germline V gene sequence: CDR1 SQVTM, CDR2 ANQGSEA. This CDR3 is CSVARQGVSEAFF. The CDR3, as DNA: TGCAGCGTTGCGCGCCAGGGGGTGTCTGAAGCTTTCTTT.

The chain is built from TRBV5-6 and TRBJ1-2, with 11 nucleotides matching TRBD1. V lost 4 bases and J lost 8; bases outside the gene matches: 19. Germline V gene data show CDR1 as SGHDT and CDR2 as YYEEEE. There are 18 residues in the CDR3. This CDR3 is CASSLPRPGQGGRRGYTF. DNA of the CDR3: TGTGCCAGCAGCCTTCCACGGCCGGGACAGGGGGGTCGACGAGGCTACACCTTC. The variable domain in full, completed from reference TRBV5-6 and TRBJ1-2, reads DAGVTQSPTHLIKTRGQQVTLRCSPKSGHDTVSWYQQALGQGPQFIFQYYEEEERQRGNFPDRFSGHQFPNYSSELNVNALLLGDSALYLCASSLPRPGQGGRRGYTFGSGTRLTVV.

The chain has TRBV7-2 and TRBJ2-1; D is perhaps TRBD2 (7 bases). CDR1 and CDR2 (germline): SGHTA, FQGNSA. CDR3 length: 15 amino acids. V dropped 1 base and J dropped 10 bases, with 17 bases sitting between them. Here the CDR3 reads CASSLDGGPSREQFF. Written as DNA, the CDR3 is TGTGCCAGCAGCTTAGACGGGGGGCCCTCGAGAGAGCAGTTCTTC.